This TCR beta chain was retrieved from a study of patients and donors after allogeneic stem cell transplantation. TCRdb reprocessed the RT-PCR reads with MiXCR, giving one entry per CDR3 protein. Of hundreds of thousands of distinct CDR3 sequences listed, approximately 16% are singletons. This CDR3 has 15 residues. V lost 6 bases, J lost 4 bases, and 18 bases lay in between. CDR1 and CDR2 (germline): MNHNS, SASEGT. This clonotype has only a few counts. J is TRBJ2-5 and V is TRBV6-1; D gene ambiguous. The sequence was obtained from a human donor who was either an allogeneic HSCT recipient or a stem cell or donor lymphocyte infusion donor (not recorded which). It is not recorded whose cells these are; they may come from a transplant donor. Sequencing used blood, either unsorted or a sorted T cell fraction (not recorded which). For the CDR3, the DNA is TGTGCCAGCAGGAAGGACCCAATCCACGGAGAGACCCAGTACTTC. This gives the protein CASRKDPIHGETQYF.